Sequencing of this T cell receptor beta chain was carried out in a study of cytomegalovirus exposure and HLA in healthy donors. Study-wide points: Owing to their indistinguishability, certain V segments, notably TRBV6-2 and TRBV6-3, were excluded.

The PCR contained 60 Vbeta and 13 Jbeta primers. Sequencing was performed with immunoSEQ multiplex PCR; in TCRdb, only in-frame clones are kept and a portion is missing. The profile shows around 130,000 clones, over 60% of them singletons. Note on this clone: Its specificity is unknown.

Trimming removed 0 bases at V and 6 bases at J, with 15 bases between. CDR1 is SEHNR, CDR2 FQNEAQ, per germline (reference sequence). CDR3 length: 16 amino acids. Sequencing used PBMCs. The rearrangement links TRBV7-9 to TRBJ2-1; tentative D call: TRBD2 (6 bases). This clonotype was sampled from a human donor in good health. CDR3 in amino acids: CASSLAHGGKANEQFF. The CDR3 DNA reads TGTGCCAGCAGCTTAGCGCATGGCGGGAAGGCCAATGAGCAGTTCTTC.